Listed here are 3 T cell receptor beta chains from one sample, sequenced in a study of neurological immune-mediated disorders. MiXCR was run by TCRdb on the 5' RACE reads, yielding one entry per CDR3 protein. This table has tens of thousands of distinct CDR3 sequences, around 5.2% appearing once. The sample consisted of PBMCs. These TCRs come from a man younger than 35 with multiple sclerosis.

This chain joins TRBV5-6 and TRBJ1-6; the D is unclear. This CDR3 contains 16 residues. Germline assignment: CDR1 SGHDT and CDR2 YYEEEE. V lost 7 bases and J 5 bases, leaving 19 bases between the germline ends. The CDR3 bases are TGTGCCAGCGCCGCCTTGGGGTACCTTAATAATTCACCCCTCCACTTT. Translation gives CASAALGYLNNSPLHF.

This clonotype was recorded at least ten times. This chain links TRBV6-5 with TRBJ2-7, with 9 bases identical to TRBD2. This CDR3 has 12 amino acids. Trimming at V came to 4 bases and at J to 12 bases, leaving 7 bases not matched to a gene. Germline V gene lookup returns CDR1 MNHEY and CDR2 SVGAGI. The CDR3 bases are TGTGCCAGCAGTTCGCGGCGGGGGGGTCGGTACTTC. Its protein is CASSSRRGGRYF.

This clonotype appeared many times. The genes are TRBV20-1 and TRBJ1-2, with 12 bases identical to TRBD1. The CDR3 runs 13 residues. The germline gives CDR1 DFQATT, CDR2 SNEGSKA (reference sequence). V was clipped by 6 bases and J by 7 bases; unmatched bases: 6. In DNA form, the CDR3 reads TGCAGTGCCGTGGGACAGGGGGCTGTTGGCTACACCTTC. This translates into CSAVGQGAVGYTF.